The T cell receptor beta chain described here comes from a study of blood T cell repertoires in COVID-19. At the level of the study: Sample material is recorded as cDNA or gDNA derived from T cells, B-cell-depleted T cells, or PBMCs.

Under the authors' procedure: It was from reference gene primer amplification that nucleated cell counts were estimated. Assay used: immunoSEQ multiplex PCR; TCRdb lists only in-frame clones, some missing. V and J calls and clone size follow that table, whereas D and trimming were derived from the DNA. The profile shows 150,000 or so clones, 82% of them singletons. The CDR3 runs to 16 residues. Trimming cost V 4 bases and J 1 base, with 17 bases left between them. The V gene's germline CDR1 is SGHNT and CDR2 YYREEE (reference sequence). The origin of this receptor is an elderly woman with acute or convalescent COVID-19. The specimen was peripheral blood. V is TRBV5-4 and J is TRBJ1-1; TRBD1 might be the D (5 bases). The CDR3 sequence: CASSPTQGLRNTEAFF. CDR3 sequence (DNA): TGTGCCAGCAGCCCAACTCAGGGACTAAGGAACACTGAAGCTTTCTTT.